This TCR beta chain came from a study of T cell responses to AZD1222 COVID-19 vaccine. Broader study findings: Donors, mostly white British, included more females; clonal diversity was possibly underestimated.

CDR1 is SGHAT, CDR2 FQNNGV, per germline. The CDR3 is made up of 14 amino acids. V was pared by 0 bases and J by 5 bases, with 9 bases between. Analysis merged second doses at about 4 or about 12 weeks. TCRdb's copy holds only in-frame clones and misses some; the assay was immunoSEQ multiplex PCR. The sample includes about 120,000 clones, about 85% of them seen just once. With regard to this clone: What it recognizes is unknown.

The chain couples TRBV11-2 to TRBJ2-3; maybe TRBD1 (6 bases). Material: peripheral blood, obtained 28 days after the second AZD1222 dose. The source is an adult who received the AZD1222 COVID-19 vaccine. The CDR3 sequence: CASSLDYRVDTQYF. The CDR3 DNA follows: TGTGCCAGCAGCTTAGATTACAGGGTAGATACGCAGTATTTT.